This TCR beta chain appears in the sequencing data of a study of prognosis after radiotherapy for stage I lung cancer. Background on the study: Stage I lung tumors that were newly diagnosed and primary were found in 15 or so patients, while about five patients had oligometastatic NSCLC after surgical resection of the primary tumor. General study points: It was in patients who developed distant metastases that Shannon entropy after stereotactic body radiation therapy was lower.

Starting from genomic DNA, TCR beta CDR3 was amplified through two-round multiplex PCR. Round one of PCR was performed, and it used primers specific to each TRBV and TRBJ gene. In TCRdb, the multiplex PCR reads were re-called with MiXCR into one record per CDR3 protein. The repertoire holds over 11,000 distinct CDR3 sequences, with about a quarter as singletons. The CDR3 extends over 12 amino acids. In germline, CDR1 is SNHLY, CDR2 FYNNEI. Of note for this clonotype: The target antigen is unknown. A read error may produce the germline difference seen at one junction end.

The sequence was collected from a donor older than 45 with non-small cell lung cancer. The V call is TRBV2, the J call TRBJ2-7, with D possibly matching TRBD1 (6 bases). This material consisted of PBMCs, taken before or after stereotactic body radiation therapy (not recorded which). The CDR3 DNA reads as TGTTCCAGCCGCCCCAGGGACAACGAGCAGTACTTC. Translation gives CSSRPRDNEQYF.